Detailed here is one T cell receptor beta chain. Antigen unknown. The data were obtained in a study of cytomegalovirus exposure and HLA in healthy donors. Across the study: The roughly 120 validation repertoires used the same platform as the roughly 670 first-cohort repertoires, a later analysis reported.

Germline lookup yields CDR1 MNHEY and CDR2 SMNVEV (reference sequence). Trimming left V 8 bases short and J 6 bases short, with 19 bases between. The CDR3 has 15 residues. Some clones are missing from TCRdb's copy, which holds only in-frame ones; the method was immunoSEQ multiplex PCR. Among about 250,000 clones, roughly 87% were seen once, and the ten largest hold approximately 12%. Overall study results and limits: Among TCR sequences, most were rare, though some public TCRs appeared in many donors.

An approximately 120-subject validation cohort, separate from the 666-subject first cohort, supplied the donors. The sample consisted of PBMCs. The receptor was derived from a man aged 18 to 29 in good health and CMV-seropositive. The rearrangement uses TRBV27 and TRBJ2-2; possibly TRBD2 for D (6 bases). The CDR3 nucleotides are TGTGCCAGCTGTTGGGGGAGGTCCCCACCCGGGGAGCTGTTTTTT. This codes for CASCWGRSPPGELFF.